These 27 T cell receptor beta chains were all obtained from the same sample, sequenced in a study of blood T cell repertoires in COVID-19. TCRdb's table, derived via immunoSEQ multiplex PCR, lists solely in-frame clones and lacks some. The sample carries 450,000 to 600,000 clones, about 90% recorded once. Sequenced material: PBMCs or T cells enriched from blood (not recorded which). The receptors here all came from a woman younger than 35 who had recovered from COVID-19.

The rearrangement uses TRBV6-5 and TRBJ2-1; 8 bases match TRBD2. CDR1 and CDR2 (germline): MNHEY, SVGAGI. CDR3 size: 15 residues. V lost 6 bases, J lost 1 base, and 5 bases stayed unmatched. The CDR3 sequence is CASRPGTSSYNEQFF. In nucleotides, the CDR3 is TGTGCCAGCAGACCCGGGACTAGTTCCTACAATGAGCAGTTCTTC.

This clone came up a few times. The rearrangement uses TRBV19 and TRBJ2-7; tentative D call: TRBD1 (8 bases). Germline-derived CDR1 and CDR2 are LNHDA and SQIVND (reference sequence). V lost 7 bases and J lost 2, with 18 bases in between. This CDR3 is built from 15 residues. The CDR3 DNA follows: TGTGCCAGTACCGCTGACAGGGGAGGGACCTACGAGCAGTACTTC. It codes for CASTADRGGTYEQYF.

This sequence joins TRBV14 and TRBJ1-2, with D hard to call. The length of the CDR3 is 16 residues. Between the trimmed V and J ends, which lost 4 bases and 4 bases, there was a span of 19 bases. Germline V lookup: CDR1 SGHDN, CDR2 FVKESK. The CDR3 is CASSPQRDRNSYGYTF. CDR3 nucleotides: TGTGCCAGCAGCCCCCAAAGAGACCGGAACAGCTATGGCTACACCTTC.

A single count supports this clone. The chain combines TRBV6-2 or TRBV6-3 with TRBJ1-5; the D gene is possibly TRBD1 (6 bases). The V and J ends lost 6 bases and 0 bases respectively, with 21 bases between them. The V gene's germline CDR1 is MNHEY and CDR2 SVGEGT. The length of the CDR3 is 18 residues. DNA for the CDR3: TGTGCCAGCAGCCCCTCAATCAGGGGTTCATATAGCAATCAGCCCCAGCATTTT. Translating it yields CASSPSIRGSYSNQPQHF.

Only a few counts were recorded for this clone. The rearrangement joins TRBV30 to TRBJ1-3, with D uncertain. Germline lookup yields CDR1 GTSNPN and CDR2 SVGIG (reference sequence). Deletions cut 6 bases from V and 0 bases from J, with 18 bases between. CDR3 length: 16 residues. CDR3 residues: CACLPPRPFSGNTIYF. The CDR3 nucleotides read TGTGCCTGCCTACCTCCGCGGCCCTTCTCTGGAAACACCATATATTTT. The variable domain in full, completed from reference TRBV30 and TRBJ1-3, reads SQTIHQWPATLVQPVGSPLSLECTVEGTSNPNLYWYRQAAGRGLQLLFYSVGIGQISSEVPQNLSASRPQDRQFILSSKKLLLSDSGFYLCACLPPRPFSGNTIYFGEGSWLTVV.

This chain connects TRBV2 to TRBJ2-7; the D gene is possibly TRBD1 (6 bases). The V end lost 7 bases, the J end lost 5 bases, and 15 bases lay between the germline ends. Per the germline V gene, CDR1 is SNHLY and CDR2 is FYNNEI. The CDR3 runs to 13 residues. This CDR3 reads CASMGGQLDEQYF. CDR3 sequence (DNA): TGTGCCAGCATGGGCGGACAGCTAGACGAGCAGTACTTC.

The chain carries TRBV5-4 and TRBJ2-1; D may be TRBD2 (6 bases). The CDR3 covers 15 residues. CDR1 and CDR2 from the germline V gene are SGHNT and YYREEE (reference sequence). V was trimmed by 4 bases and J by 5 bases, leaving 16 bases between them. The CDR3 loop reads CASSRGLTADNEQFF. As DNA, the CDR3 is TGTGCCAGCAGCAGGGGACTTACAGCCGACAATGAGCAGTTCTTC.

The J gene is TRBJ2-1, the V gene TRBV29-1; 9 nucleotides line up with TRBD1. Germline CDR1 is SQVTM and CDR2 is ANQGSEA. The CDR3 length is 16 residues. V dropped 4 bases and J dropped 2; count of bases not matched to a gene: 9. CDR3 residues: CSVVGGGTGTYNEQFF. For the CDR3, the DNA is TGCAGCGTTGTAGGGGGCGGGACAGGGACCTACAATGAGCAGTTCTTC.

This rearrangement joins TRBV5-5 to TRBJ2-2; D possibly corresponds to TRBD1 (6 bases). Trimming took off 2 bases at V and 3 bases at J, with 14 bases between the two ends. There are 16 residues in the CDR3. Per the germline V gene, CDR1 is SGHKS and CDR2 is YYEKEE (reference sequence). CDR3 DNA: TGTGCCAGCAGCTTTGGGGCAGGGGTGGACACCGGGGAGCTGTTTTTT. Its translation: CASSFGAGVDTGELFF.

As DNA, the CDR3 is TGTGCCAGCAGCCCCGGTGGGGCCCAAGAGACCCAGTACTTC. Its translation: CASSPGGAQETQYF. The chain uses TRBV7-3 and TRBJ2-5; the D gene is possibly TRBD1 (5 bases). The CDR3 contains 14 residues. Deletions cut 5 bases from V and 1 base from J, with 11 bases between. CDR1 SGHTA and CDR2 FQGTGA come from the germline V gene.

V usage is TRBV6-5 and J usage is TRBJ1-5, with D possibly being TRBD1 (6 bases). This CDR3 has 15 residues. Looked up from germline, CDR1 is MNHEY and CDR2 is SVGAGI. Trimming cost V 5 bases and J 4 bases, with 15 bases left between them. Here the CDR3 DNA reads TGTGCCAGCAGTCTGAAGACAGGTCCAAATCAGCCCCAGCATTTT. It codes for CASSLKTGPNQPQHF.

J is TRBJ1-2 and V is TRBV3-1 (or the pseudogene TRBV3-2), with 7 bases fitting TRBD1. The CDR3 loop spans 19 amino acids. With 2 bases clipped from V and 4 bases from J, the junction kept 19 bases outside the gene matches. Germline V gene lookup returns CDR1 LGHDT and CDR2 YNNKEL (reference sequence). CDR3 loop: CASSQKGGPPGTVSYGYTF. CDR3 coding DNA: TGTGCCAGCAGCCAAAAAGGCGGCCCGCCCGGGACAGTGTCCTATGGCTACACCTTC.

The chain carries TRBV5-1 and TRBJ1-5; D unresolved. Trimming removed 2 bases from V and 3 bases from J, with 18 bases in between. Germline assignment: CDR1 SGHRS and CDR2 YFSETQ. The CDR3 sequence is 17 residues long. DNA for the CDR3: TGCGCCAGCAGCTTTTTGCCCCCCGGGGAGGACAATCAGCCCCAGCATTTT. Translating gives CASSFLPPGEDNQPQHF.

The rearrangement uses TRBV19 and TRBJ2-3; perhaps TRBD1 as D (5 bases). This CDR3 contains 12 residues. V was trimmed by 5 bases and J by 6 bases, leaving 9 bases between them. CDR1 is LNHDA and CDR2 is SQIVND in the germline V gene (reference sequence). The CDR3 sequence: CASSLAGDTQYF. The DNA of the CDR3 is TGTGCCAGTAGTTTAGCAGGGGATACGCAGTATTTT. Full variable domain (outside the CDR3, taken from reference TRBV19 and TRBJ2-3): DGGITQSPKYLFRKEGQNVTLSCEQNLNHDAMYWYRQDPGQGLRLIYYSQIVNDFQKGDIAEGYSVSREKKESFPLTVTSAQKNPTAFYLCASSLAGDTQYFGPGTRLTVL.

In its sample, this clone was seen once. This chain links TRBV9 with TRBJ1-4; 8 bases are a match to TRBD1. CDR3 length equals 15 residues. V lost 2 bases to trimming and J lost 6 bases; unmatched junction nucleotides: 6. CDR1 is SGDLS and CDR2 is YYNGEE in the germline V gene. CDR3 in amino acids: CASSVTGTGDEKLFF. In DNA, the CDR3 is TGTGCCAGCAGCGTGACCGGGACAGGTGATGAAAAACTGTTTTTT.

This sequence joins TRBV5-6 and TRBJ1-2; D remains unclear. The V end was cut by 0 bases, the J end by 5 bases, with 8 bases between. Per the germline V gene, CDR1 is SGHDT and CDR2 is YYEEEE. The CDR3 runs to 13 residues. The CDR3 nucleotides read TGTGCCAGCAGCTTGGACAGTCGGTATGGCTACACCTTC. Encoded protein: CASSLDSRYGYTF. Filled out from reference TRBV5-6 and TRBJ1-2, the complete variable domain reads DAGVTQSPTHLIKTRGQQVTLRCSPKSGHDTVSWYQQALGQGPQFIFQYYEEEERQRGNFPDRFSGHQFPNYSSELNVNALLLGDSALYLCASSLDSRYGYTFGSGTRLTVV.

This chain joins TRBV5-1 and TRBJ2-2; no reliable D call. Germline CDR1 and CDR2: SGHRS and YFSETQ. V lost 3 bases to trimming and J lost 4 bases, with 19 bases between them. This CDR3 spans 17 amino acids. The DNA for the CDR3 is TGCGCCAGCAGCTCCGAGGTGGGTGGTTTAGGCACCGGGGAGCTGTTTTTT. Translated, it gives CASSSEVGGLGTGELFF.

The V and J genes are TRBV5-1 and TRBJ2-3, with 7 nucleotides matching TRBD2. This CDR3 has 15 residues. Per the germline V gene, CDR1 is SGHRS and CDR2 is YFSETQ. Losses at the gene ends were 1 base for V and 6 bases for J; bases not matched to a gene: 8. The CDR3 protein is CASSLISSGLDTQYF. CDR3 nucleotides: TGCGCCAGCAGCTTGATCTCTAGCGGCTTGGATACGCAGTATTTT.

The rearrangement uses TRBV24-1 and TRBJ2-2, with D maybe TRBD2 (6 bases). Germline CDR1 and CDR2: KGHDR and SFDVKD. Trimming shortened V by 6 bases and J by 7 bases, and 8 bases separated the two germline ends. The CDR3 is 12 amino acids. This chain's CDR3 is CATSRGIGELFF. The CDR3 nucleotides are TGTGCCACCAGTCGGGGGATCGGGGAGCTGTTTTTT.

CDR3 DNA sequence: TGTGCCAGTAGTATGGATCGGGGGGCGCGGACTGAAGCTTTCTTT. Translated, it gives CASSMDRGARTEAFF. This chain joins TRBV19 and TRBJ1-1; weak D call: TRBD1 (6 bases). The length of the CDR3 is 15 residues. Germline V gene sequence: CDR1 LNHDA, CDR2 SQIVND (reference sequence). V lost 3 bases and J lost 5, with 16 bases in between. The full variable domain, its missing parts supplied by reference TRBV19 and TRBJ1-1, is DGGITQSPKYLFRKEGQNVTLSCEQNLNHDAMYWYRQDPGQGLRLIYYSQIVNDFQKGDIAEGYSVSREKKESFPLTVTSAQKNPTAFYLCASSMDRGARTEAFFGQGTRLTVV.

This clone was picked up a small number of times. The rearrangement joins TRBV2 to TRBJ1-1; D gene ambiguous. Trimming pared 7 bases from V and 11 bases from J, leaving 17 bases between. This CDR3 is 12 amino acids long. The germline CDR1 and CDR2 sequences are SNHLY and FYNNEI. The DNA for the CDR3 is TGTGCCAGCACCGGAGAACACCGGTGGGCTTTCTTT. Its protein is CASTGEHRWAFF.

This sequence joins TRBV7-9 and TRBJ1-3; D uncertain. The CDR3 spans 16 residues. Trimming stripped 1 base from V and 0 bases from J, with 10 bases between. Germline CDR1 is SEHNR and CDR2 is FQNEAQ (reference sequence). CDR3 DNA: TGTGCCAGCAGCTTAGGAACGGAGCTCTCTGGAAACACCATATATTTT. This gives the protein CASSLGTELSGNTIYF.

The chain uses TRBV12-5 and TRBJ1-1; the match to TRBD1 covers 8 bases. Germline-derived CDR1 and CDR2 are LGHNT and FRNRAP. After removal of 5 bases from V and 5 bases from J, the junction contained 4 bases not matched to a gene. The length of the CDR3 is 13 residues. The CDR3 loop is CASGNYRGTEAFF. The CDR3 DNA sequence: TGTGCTAGTGGTAACTACAGGGGGACTGAAGCTTTCTTT.

The chain carries TRBV19 and TRBJ2-2, with D unresolved. In germline, CDR1 is LNHDA, CDR2 SQIVND (reference sequence). CDR3 length: 14 residues. V was cut by 3 bases and J by 0 bases, with 5 bases left in between. The CDR3 here is CASSIVSNTGELFF. In DNA, the CDR3 is TGTGCCAGTAGTATCGTCTCGAACACCGGGGAGCTGTTTTTT. Variable domain in full (rest from reference TRBV19 and TRBJ2-2): DGGITQSPKYLFRKEGQNVTLSCEQNLNHDAMYWYRQDPGQGLRLIYYSQIVNDFQKGDIAEGYSVSREKKESFPLTVTSAQKNPTAFYLCASSIVSNTGELFFGEGSRLTVL.

The chain carries TRBV24-1 and TRBJ1-1; no definite D call. Germline loops: CDR1 KGHDR, CDR2 SFDVKD. There are 11 residues in the CDR3. V gave up 12 bases and J gave up 0 bases, with 7 bases separating them. For the CDR3, the DNA is TGTGCCGCCGGGTTGAACACTGAAGCTTTCTTT. Protein: CAAGLNTEAFF.

The J gene is TRBJ1-1, the V gene TRBV2; 8 bases are a match to TRBD1. V trimming: 0 bases; J trimming: 6 bases; junction bases outside the gene matches: 6. Germline V gene sequence: CDR1 SNHLY, CDR2 FYNNEI. This CDR3 region has 15 residues. The CDR3 nucleotides read TGTGCCAGCAGTGAAGCTGACAGGGGAGGGTCTGAAGCTTTCTTT. Its translation: CASSEADRGGSEAFF.

This clone appeared a few times. The chain couples TRBV5-6 to TRBJ1-6; D is unresolved. The CDR3 consists of 17 residues. With 0 bases removed from V and 5 bases from J, the gap between germline ends came to 15 bases. The germline V gene encodes CDR1 SGHDT and CDR2 YYEEEE. The CDR3 protein is CASSLGVLTLDNSPLHF. CDR3 sequence (DNA): TGTGCCAGCAGCTTGGGGGTCCTCACTCTAGATAATTCACCCCTCCACTTT. The full variable domain, in which reference TRBV5-6 and TRBJ1-6 provide the parts outside the CDR3, is DAGVTQSPTHLIKTRGQQVTLRCSPKSGHDTVSWYQQALGQGPQFIFQYYEEEERQRGNFPDRFSGHQFPNYSSELNVNALLLGDSALYLCASSLGVLTLDNSPLHFGNGTRLTVT.